These T cell receptor beta chains were read from a single sample in a study of T cell responses to AZD1222 COVID-19 vaccine. Measured with immunoSEQ multiplex PCR; TCRdb has only the in-frame clones, and not every one. This table has 100,000 or so clones, about four fifths appearing once. Sequences were derived from peripheral blood, sampled on day 0 of AZD1222 vaccination. These receptors came from an adult in good health. CDR3s include the opening cysteine and the closing phenylalanine or tryptophan. The order of the fields is J gene, V gene, CDR3 protein.

TRBJ2-7	TRBV7-2	CASSFFGPQTGVFYEQYF
TRBJ2-7	TRBV12-3/TRBV12-4	CASSFGRTYEQYF
TRBJ1-2	TRBV10-3	CAITHSPNGGYTF
TRBJ1-5	TRBV5-6	CASSLRGQGGEEPQHF
TRBJ1-2	TRBV7-8	CASSRGTSQVDYGYTF
TRBJ2-7	TRBV18	CASSPGNGPPNEQYF
TRBJ1-3	TRBV7-6	CASSLEGFSGNTIYF
TRBJ1-1	TRBV29-1	CSVGGWGSNTEAFF
TRBJ1-2	TRBV7-2	CASSLEPVYGYTF
TRBJ1-3	TRBV9	CASSVGYRGQKVWGNTIYF
TRBJ2-3	TRBV9	CATNHRDTQYF
TRBJ1-2	TRBV25-1	CASSESALAGTGAYGYTF
TRBJ1-5	TRBV7-6	CASSLGTGRSNQPQHF
TRBJ2-4	TRBV6-2/TRBV6-3	CASSSRLAGSSSLQYF
TRBJ2-6	TRBV7-2	CASSLVLSGANVLTF
TRBJ2-1	TRBV27	CASSFSSSLGLFF
TRBJ1-2	TRBV4-2	CASSQPGQGYDGYTF
TRBJ1-1	TRBV2	CASSDNRGTEAFF
TRBJ1-2	TRBV5-6	CASSPQGLRSYTF
TRBJ2-7	TRBV5-1	CASSLVYRGYYEQYF
TRBJ1-3	TRBV27	CASSLSGTGNTIYF
TRBJ1-1	TRBV18	CASSPDQNTEAFF
TRBJ1-2	TRBV2	CASSVTGAEGYTF
TRBJ1-1	TRBV7-9	CASSLEGWVTNTEAFF
TRBJ1-6	TRBV5-1	CASSFSGDRGPGSYNSPLHF
TRBJ2-3	TRBV29-1	CSVVAGGLSDTQYF
TRBJ1-1	TRBV20-1	CSAFRNTEAFF
TRBJ1-1	TRBV29-1	CSVAAASEAFF
TRBJ2-7	TRBV5-1	CASSESNYEQYF
TRBJ1-2	TRBV5-1	CASSFDGNYGYTF
TRBJ1-6	TRBV7-8	CASSLLLTGGGNSPLHF
TRBJ1-1	TRBV7-5	CARSSPQGLNTEAFF
TRBJ2-5	TRBV15	CATGRQEGTQYF
TRBJ2-3	TRBV6-2/TRBV6-3	CASSRDLAYTQYF
TRBJ2-7	TRBV6-5	CASRGEGQGYYEQYF
TRBJ1-4	TRBV6-1	CASSEQLNEKLFF
TRBJ1-4	TRBV5-1	CASSLPGTNEKLFF
TRBJ1-1	TRBV6-5	CASSYVGQNTEAFF
TRBJ2-3	TRBV18	CASSPRLADTQYF
TRBJ2-5	TRBV7-2	CASSLGLVGGETQYF
TRBJ1-6	TRBV7-6	CASSLWLGNPSYNSPLHF
TRBJ1-1	TRBV19	CASSIETVLLSTEAFF
TRBJ2-1	TRBV4-1	CASSLQTNSYNEQFF
TRBJ1-2	TRBV7-2	CASSPTGVNGYTF
TRBJ1-2	TRBV4-2	CASSGYGIGYTF
TRBJ2-7	TRBV28	CASSPQGSSYEQYF
TRBJ2-3	TRBV5-1	CASSWGQGRTDTQYF
TRBJ2-4	TRBV9	CASSFGLAGDIQYF
TRBJ2-3	TRBV25-1	CASSEYGRGIADTQYF
TRBJ2-1	TRBV10-3	CAIRPSGGGNEQFF
TRBJ2-7	TRBV3-1/TRBV3-2	CASSQGTGAGYEQYF